The clone carrying this TCR beta chain has ten or more counts. What it binds is not known. Between about 18,000 and 1,100,000 sorted cells, with 10%, 30% or 50% RNA, yielded naive CD8 libraries. Sorting recovered naive CD8 T cells on a CD8+CD4-CCR7+CD45RA+ profile. The data derive from a study of molecular identifiers for immune sequencing clone quantification. Overall study findings and caveats: Because of identical TCR molecules sharing a barcode, sizes of highly expanded clones could be underestimated.

Previously described methods and listed TCR primers were employed for the bulk TCR libraries. A single record per CDR3 protein comes from TCRdb applying MiXCR to the PCR reads. The data show 550,000 to 750,000 distinct CDR3 sequences, 15% to 20% seen once. Trimming took off 3 bases at V and 5 bases at J, with 17 bases between the two ends. Germline V gene data show CDR1 as SNHLY and CDR2 as FYNNEI. This CDR3 spans 15 amino acids. This TCR came from a human donor in good health. Some libraries in this study had Jurkat cell RNA spiked in. The rearrangement joins TRBV2 to TRBJ2-7, with D tentatively TRBD1 (5 bases). Sequencing used naive CD8+ T cells from blood, with Jurkat cell RNA spiked in. Described subset: FACS-sorted CD8+CD4-CCR7+CD45RA+ naive T cells. The CDR3 bases are TGTGCCAGCAGTGATGGTTTGGGGCAGGCCCACGAGCAGTACTTC. Amino acid sequence: CASSDGLGQAHEQYF. Full variable domain (outside the CDR3, taken from reference TRBV2 and TRBJ2-7): EPEVTQTPSHQVTQMGQEVILRCVPISNHLYFYWYRQILGQKVEFLVSFYNNEISEKSEIFDDQFSVERPDGSNFTLKIRSTKLEDSAMYFCASSDGLGQAHEQYFGPGTRLTVT.